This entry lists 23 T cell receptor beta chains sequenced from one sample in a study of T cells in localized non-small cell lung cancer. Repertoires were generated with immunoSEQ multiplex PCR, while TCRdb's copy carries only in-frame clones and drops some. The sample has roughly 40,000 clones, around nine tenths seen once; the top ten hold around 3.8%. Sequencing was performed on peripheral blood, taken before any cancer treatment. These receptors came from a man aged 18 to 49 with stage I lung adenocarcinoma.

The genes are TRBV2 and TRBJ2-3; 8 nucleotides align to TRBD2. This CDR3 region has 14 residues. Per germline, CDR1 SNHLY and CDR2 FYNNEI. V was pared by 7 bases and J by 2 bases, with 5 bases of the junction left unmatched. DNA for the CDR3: TGTGCCAGCACCACGGGGGGGAACACAGATACGCAGTATTTT. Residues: CASTTGGNTDTQYF.

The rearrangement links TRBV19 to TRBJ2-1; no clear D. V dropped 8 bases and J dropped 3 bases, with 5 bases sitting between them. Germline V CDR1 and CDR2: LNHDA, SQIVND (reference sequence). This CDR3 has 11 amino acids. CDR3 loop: CASRDYNEQFF. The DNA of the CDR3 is TGTGCCAGTCGAGACTACAATGAGCAGTTCTTC.

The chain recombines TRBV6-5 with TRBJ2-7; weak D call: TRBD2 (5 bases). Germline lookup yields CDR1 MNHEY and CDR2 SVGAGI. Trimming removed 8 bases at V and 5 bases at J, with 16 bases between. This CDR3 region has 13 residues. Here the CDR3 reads CASFTGLGNEQYF. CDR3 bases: TGTGCCAGCTTTACGGGATTAGGGAACGAGCAGTACTTC.

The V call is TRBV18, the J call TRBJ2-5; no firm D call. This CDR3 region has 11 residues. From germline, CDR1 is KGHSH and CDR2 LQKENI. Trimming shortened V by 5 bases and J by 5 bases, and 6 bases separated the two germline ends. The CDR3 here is CASSWKETQYF. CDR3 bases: TGTGCCAGCTCATGGAAGGAGACCCAGTACTTC.

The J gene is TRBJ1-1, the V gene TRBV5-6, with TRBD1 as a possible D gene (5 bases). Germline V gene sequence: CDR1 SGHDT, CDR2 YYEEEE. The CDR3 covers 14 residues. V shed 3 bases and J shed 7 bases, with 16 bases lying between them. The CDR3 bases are TGTGCCAGCAGCTCAGGAAAAGGGACTTTTGAAGCTTTCTTT. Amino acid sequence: CASSSGKGTFEAFF.

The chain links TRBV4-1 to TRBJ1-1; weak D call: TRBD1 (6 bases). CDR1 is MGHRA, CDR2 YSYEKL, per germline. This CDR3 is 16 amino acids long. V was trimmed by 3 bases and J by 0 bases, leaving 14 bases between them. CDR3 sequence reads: CASSHRTVFMNTEAFF. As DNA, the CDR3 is TGCGCCAGCAGCCACCGGACAGTCTTCATGAACACTGAAGCTTTCTTT.

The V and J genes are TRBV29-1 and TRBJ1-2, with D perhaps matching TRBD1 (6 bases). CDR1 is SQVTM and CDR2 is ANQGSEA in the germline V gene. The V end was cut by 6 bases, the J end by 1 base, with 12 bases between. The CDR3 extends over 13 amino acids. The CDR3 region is CSVREGGNYGYTF. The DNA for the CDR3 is TGCAGCGTCCGAGAGGGGGGTAACTATGGCTACACCTTC.

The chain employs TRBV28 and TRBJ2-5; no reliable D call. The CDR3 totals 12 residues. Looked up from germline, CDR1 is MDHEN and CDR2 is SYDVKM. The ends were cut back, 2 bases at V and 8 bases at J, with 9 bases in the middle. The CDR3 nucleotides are TGTGCCAGCAGTTTAGCCACAAGTACCCAGTACTTC. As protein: CASSLATSTQYF.

The CDR3 DNA reads as TGTGCCAGCAGCTTAGGGGTCCACGAGCAGTACTTC. Translation gives CASSLGVHEQYF. The J gene is TRBJ2-7, the V gene TRBV7-9; no clear D gene. V lost 1 base and J lost 5, with 6 bases in between. The V gene's germline CDR1 is SEHNR and CDR2 FQNEAQ (reference sequence). CDR3 length equals 12 residues.

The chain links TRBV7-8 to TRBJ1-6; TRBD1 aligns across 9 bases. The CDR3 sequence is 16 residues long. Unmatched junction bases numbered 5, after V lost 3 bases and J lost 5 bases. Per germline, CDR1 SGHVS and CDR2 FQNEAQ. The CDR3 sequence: CASSLAGQGHNSPLHF. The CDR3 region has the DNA TGTGCCAGCAGCTTGGCGGGACAGGGACATAATTCACCCCTCCACTTT. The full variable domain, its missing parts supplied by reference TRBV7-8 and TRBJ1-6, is GAGVSQSPRYKVAKRGQDVALRCDPISGHVSLFWYQQALGQGPEFLTYFQNEAQLDKSGLPSDRFFAERPEGSVSTLKIQRTQQEDSAVYLCASSLAGQGHNSPLHFGNGTRLTVT.

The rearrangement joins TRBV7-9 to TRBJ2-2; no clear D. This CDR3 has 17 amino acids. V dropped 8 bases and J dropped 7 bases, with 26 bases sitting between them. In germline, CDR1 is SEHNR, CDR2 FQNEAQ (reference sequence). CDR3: CASRTGETSKVVGELFF. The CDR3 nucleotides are TGTGCCAGCCGTACGGGTGAGACCTCGAAGGTGGTCGGGGAGCTGTTTTTT.

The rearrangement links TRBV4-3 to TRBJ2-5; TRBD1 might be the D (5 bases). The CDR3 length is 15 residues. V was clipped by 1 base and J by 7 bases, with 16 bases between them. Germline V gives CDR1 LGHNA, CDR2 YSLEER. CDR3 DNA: TGCGCCAGCAGCCAAGGTGGGCAGGGAATTGGGACCCAGTACTTC. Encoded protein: CASSQGGQGIGTQYF.

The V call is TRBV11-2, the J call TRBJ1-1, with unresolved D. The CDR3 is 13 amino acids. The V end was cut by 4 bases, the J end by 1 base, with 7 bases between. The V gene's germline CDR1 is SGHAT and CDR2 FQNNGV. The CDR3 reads CASSSTTNTEAFF. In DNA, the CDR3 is TGTGCCAGCAGCTCGACCACGAACACTGAAGCTTTCTTT.

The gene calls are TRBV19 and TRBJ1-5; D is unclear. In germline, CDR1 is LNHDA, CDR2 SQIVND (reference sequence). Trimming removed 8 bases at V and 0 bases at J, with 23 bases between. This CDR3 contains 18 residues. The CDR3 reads CASAQAWTLSYSNQPQHF. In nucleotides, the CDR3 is TGTGCCAGTGCCCAGGCCTGGACTCTAAGCTATAGCAATCAGCCCCAGCATTTT.

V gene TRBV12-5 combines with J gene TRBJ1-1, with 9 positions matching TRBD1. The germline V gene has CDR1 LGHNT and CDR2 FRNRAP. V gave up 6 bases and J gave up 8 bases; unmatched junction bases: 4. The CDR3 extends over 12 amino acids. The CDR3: CASGLGQGEAFF. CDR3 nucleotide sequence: TGTGCTAGTGGCCTCGGACAGGGGGAAGCTTTCTTT.

This chain's CDR3 is CASSYSGVQFDEQFF. CDR3 nucleotide sequence: TGTGCCAGCAGTTACTCCGGGGTCCAATTTGATGAGCAGTTCTTC. The chain joins TRBV6-5 to TRBJ2-1; possible D gene TRBD2, 5 bases. Trimming removed 0 bases from V and 8 bases from J, with 14 bases in between. The CDR3 totals 15 residues. In germline, CDR1 is MNHEY, CDR2 SVGAGI.

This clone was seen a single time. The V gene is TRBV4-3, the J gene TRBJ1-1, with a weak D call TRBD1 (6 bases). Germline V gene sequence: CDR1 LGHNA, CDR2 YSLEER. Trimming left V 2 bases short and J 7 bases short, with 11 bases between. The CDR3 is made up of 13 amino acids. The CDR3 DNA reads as TGCGCCAGCAGCCAATCCTCGGACAGTGAAGCTTTCTTT. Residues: CASSQSSDSEAFF.

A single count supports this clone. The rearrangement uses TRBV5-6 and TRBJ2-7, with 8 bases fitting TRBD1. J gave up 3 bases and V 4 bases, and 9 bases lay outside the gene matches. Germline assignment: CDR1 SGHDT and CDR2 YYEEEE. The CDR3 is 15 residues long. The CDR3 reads CASSRSGTGLYEQYF. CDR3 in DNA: TGTGCCAGCAGCAGATCCGGGACAGGCCTCTACGAGCAGTACTTC.

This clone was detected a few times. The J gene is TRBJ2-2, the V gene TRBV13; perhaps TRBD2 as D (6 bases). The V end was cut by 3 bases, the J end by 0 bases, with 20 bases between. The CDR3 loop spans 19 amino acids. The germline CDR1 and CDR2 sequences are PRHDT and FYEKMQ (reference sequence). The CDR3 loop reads CASSLRSLQRASNTGELFF. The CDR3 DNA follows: TGTGCCAGCAGCTTGAGATCTCTCCAGCGGGCCTCGAACACCGGGGAGCTGTTTTTT.

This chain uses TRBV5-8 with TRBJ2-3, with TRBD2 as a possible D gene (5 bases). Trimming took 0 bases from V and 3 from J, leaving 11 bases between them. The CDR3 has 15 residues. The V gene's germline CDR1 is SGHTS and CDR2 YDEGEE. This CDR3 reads CASSLGLATTDTQYF. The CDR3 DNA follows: TGTGCCAGCAGCTTGGGCCTAGCCACGACAGATACGCAGTATTTT.

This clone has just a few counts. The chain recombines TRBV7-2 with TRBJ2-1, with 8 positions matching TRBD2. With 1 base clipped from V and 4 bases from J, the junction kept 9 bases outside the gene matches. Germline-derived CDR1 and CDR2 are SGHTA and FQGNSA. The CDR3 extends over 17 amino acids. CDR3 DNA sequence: TGTGCCAGCAGCTTAGGTTTCGCGGGGGGATCATACAATGAGCAGTTCTTC. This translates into CASSLGFAGGSYNEQFF. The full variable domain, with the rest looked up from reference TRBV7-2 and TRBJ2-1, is GAGVSQSPSNKVTEKGKDVELRCDPISGHTALYWYRQSLGQGLEFLIYFQGNSAPDKSGLPSDRFSAERTGGSVSTLTIQRTQQEDSAVYLCASSLGFAGGSYNEQFFGPGTRLTVL.

The CDR3: CASSPGQGAYGYTF. CDR3 in DNA: TGTGCCAGCAGCCCCGGACAGGGGGCCTACGGCTACACCTTC. The rearrangement joins TRBV27 to TRBJ1-2; TRBD1 agrees at 11 bases. V shed 6 bases, J shed 8 bases, and the junction held 8 bases outside the gene matches. The germline CDR1 and CDR2 sequences are MNHEY and SMNVEV (reference sequence). The CDR3 consists of 14 residues.

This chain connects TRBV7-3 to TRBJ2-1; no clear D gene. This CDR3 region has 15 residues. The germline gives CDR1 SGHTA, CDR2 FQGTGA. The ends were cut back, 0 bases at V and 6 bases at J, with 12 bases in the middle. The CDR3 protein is CASSLTAGRSNEQFF. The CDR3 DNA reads TGTGCCAGCAGCTTAACGGCAGGCCGCTCCAATGAGCAGTTCTTC.